This TCR beta chain appears in the sequencing data of a study of blood T cells in healthy people across ages. Notes on the study in general: Per million T cells, the diversity of TCR beta decreased roughly linearly as age advanced.

This clonotype appeared many times. The antigen is undetermined. Next came a second PCR, run for roughly 6 to 11 cycles, which used a sample-barcoded 5' primer along with a J-beta primer mix. Each cDNA molecule was tagged by a template-switch adaptor that had 12 random nucleotides. TCRdb ran MiXCR on the 5' RACE reads and lists one entry per CDR3 protein. The sample includes fewer than 800,000 distinct CDR3 sequences, 45% to 50% of them seen just once. V shed 4 bases and J 1 base; nucleotides not matched to a gene: 1. The germline gives CDR1 LGHNA, CDR2 YSLEER. This CDR3 is built from 14 residues. The sample taken for sequencing was blood. The chain has TRBV4-3 and TRBJ2-5; 9 bases map to TRBD2. This sequence originates from a woman aged 55-70 years in good health. The CDR3 spells CASSPGLAQETQYF. In DNA form, the CDR3 reads TGCGCCAGCAGCCCGGGACTAGCCCAAGAGACCCAGTACTTC.